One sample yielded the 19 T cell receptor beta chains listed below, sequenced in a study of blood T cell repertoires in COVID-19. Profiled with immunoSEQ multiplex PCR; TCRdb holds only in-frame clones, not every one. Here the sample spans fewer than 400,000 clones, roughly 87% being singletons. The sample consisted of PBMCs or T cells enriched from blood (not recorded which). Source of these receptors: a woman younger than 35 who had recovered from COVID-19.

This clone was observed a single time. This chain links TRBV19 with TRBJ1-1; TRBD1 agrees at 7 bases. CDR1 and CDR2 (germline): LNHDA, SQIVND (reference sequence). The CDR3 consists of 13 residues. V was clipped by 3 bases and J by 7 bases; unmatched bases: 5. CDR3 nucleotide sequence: TGTGCCAGTAGTATCAACAGGGGCGTTGAAGCTTTCTTT. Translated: CASSINRGVEAFF.

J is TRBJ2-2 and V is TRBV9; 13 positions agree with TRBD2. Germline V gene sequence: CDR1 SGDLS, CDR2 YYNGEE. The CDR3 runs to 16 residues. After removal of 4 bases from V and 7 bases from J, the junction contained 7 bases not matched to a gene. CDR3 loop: CASSPGLAGALGELFF. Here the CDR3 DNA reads TGTGCCAGCAGCCCAGGACTAGCGGGAGCTCTCGGGGAGCTGTTTTTT.

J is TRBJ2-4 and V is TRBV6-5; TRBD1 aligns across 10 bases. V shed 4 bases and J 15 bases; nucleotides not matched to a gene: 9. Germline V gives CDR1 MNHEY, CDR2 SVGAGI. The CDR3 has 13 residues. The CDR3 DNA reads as TGTGCCAGCAGTTCCCCCGGGACAGGGGTTCCGTACTTC. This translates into CASSSPGTGVPYF.

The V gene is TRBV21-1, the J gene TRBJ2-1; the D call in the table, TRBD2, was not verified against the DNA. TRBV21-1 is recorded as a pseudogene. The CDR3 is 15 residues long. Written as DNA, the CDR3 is TGTGCCAGCAGCCGCCCGGGACTAGCGATCTATGAGCAGTTCTTC. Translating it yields CASSRPGLAIYEQFF.

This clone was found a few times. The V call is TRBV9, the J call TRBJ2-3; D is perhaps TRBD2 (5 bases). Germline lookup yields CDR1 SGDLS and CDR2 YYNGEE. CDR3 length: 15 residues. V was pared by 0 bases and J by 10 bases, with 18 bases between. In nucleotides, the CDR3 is TGTGCCAGCAGCGTAGAACCGGCCGGTGGGAGATCGCAGTATTTT. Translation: CASSVEPAGGRSQYF.

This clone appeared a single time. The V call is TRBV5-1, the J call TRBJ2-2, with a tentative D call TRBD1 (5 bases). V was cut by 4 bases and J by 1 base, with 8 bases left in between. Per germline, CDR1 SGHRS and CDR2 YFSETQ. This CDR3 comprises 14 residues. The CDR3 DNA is TGCGCCAGCAGCCTGGACATGAACACCGGGGAGCTGTTTTTT. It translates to CASSLDMNTGELFF.

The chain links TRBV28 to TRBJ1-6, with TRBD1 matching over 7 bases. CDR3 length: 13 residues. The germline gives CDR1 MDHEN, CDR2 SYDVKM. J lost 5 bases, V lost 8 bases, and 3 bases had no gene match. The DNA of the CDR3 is TGTGCCAGCGGGGGACAGAATAATTCACCCCTCCACTTT. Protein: CASGGQNNSPLHF. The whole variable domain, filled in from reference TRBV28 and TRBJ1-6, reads DVKVTQSSRYLVKRTGEKVFLECVQDMDHENMFWYRQDPGLGLRLIYFSYDVKMKEKGDIPEGYSVSREKKERFSLILESASTNQTSMYLCASGGQNNSPLHFGNGTRLTVT.

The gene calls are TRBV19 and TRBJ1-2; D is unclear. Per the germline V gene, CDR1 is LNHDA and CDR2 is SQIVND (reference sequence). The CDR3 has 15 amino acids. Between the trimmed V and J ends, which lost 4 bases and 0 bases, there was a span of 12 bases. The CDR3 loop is CASSNGPGSNYGYTF. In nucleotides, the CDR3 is TGTGCCAGTAGTAATGGGCCGGGATCTAACTATGGCTACACCTTC. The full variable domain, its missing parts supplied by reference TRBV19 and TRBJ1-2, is DGGITQSPKYLFRKEGQNVTLSCEQNLNHDAMYWYRQDPGQGLRLIYYSQIVNDFQKGDIAEGYSVSREKKESFPLTVTSAQKNPTAFYLCASSNGPGSNYGYTFGSGTRLTVV.

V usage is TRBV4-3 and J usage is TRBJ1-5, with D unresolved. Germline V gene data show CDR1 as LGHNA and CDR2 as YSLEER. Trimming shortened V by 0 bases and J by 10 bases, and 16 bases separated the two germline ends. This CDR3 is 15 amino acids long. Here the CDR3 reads CASSQDFGGSGPQHF. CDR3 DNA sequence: TGCGCCAGCAGCCAAGACTTTGGAGGCTCGGGACCCCAGCATTTT.

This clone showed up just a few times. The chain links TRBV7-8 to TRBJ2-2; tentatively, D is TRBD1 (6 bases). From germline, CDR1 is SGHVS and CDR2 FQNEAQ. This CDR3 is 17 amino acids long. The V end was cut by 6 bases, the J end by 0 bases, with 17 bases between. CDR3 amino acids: CASRNRRGRPNTGELFF. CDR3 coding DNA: TGTGCCAGCAGGAACCGCAGGGGCCGCCCGAACACCGGGGAGCTGTTTTTT.

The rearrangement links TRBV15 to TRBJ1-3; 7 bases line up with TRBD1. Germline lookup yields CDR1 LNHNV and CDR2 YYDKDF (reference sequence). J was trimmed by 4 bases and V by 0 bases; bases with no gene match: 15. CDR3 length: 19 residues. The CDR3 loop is CATSRDTSRRGLGGNTIYF. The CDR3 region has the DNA TGTGCCACCAGCAGAGATACCTCGAGGAGGGGGCTGGGGGGAAACACCATATATTTT.

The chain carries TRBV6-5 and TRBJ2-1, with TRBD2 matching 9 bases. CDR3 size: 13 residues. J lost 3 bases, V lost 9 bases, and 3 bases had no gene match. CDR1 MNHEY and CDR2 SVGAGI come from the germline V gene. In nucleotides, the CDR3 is TGTGCCAGTAGCGGGGGAAACTACAATGAGCAGTTCTTC. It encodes CASSGGNYNEQFF.

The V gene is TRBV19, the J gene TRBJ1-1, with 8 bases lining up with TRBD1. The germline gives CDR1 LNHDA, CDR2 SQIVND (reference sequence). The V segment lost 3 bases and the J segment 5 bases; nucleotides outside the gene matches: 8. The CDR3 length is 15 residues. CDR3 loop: CASSIWDRYGTEAFF. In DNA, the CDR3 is TGTGCCAGTAGTATCTGGGACAGGTATGGGACTGAAGCTTTCTTT.

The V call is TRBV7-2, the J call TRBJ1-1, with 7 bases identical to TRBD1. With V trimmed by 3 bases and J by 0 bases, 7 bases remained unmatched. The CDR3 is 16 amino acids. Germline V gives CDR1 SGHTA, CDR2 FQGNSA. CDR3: CASSFRGQLMNTEAFF. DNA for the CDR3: TGTGCCAGCAGCTTTAGGGGACAGCTTATGAACACTGAAGCTTTCTTT.

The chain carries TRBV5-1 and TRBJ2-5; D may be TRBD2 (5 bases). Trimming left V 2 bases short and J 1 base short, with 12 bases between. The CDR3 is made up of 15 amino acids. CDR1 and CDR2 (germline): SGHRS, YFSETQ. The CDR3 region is CASSFLTGTQETQYF. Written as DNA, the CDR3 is TGCGCCAGCAGCTTCCTGACGGGAACCCAAGAGACCCAGTACTTC.

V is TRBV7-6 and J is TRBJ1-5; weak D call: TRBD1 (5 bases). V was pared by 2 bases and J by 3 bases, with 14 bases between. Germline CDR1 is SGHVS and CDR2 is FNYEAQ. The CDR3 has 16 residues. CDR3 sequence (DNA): TGTGCCAGCAGCTTACTACCGGGACTGTACAATCAGCCCCAGCATTTT. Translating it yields CASSLLPGLYNQPQHF.

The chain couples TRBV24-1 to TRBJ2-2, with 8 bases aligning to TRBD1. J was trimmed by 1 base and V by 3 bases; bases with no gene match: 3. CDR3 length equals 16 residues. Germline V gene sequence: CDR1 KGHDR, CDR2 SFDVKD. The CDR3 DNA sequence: TGTGCCACCAGTGATCAAGACAGGGGGAACACCGGGGAGCTGTTTTTT. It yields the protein CATSDQDRGNTGELFF.

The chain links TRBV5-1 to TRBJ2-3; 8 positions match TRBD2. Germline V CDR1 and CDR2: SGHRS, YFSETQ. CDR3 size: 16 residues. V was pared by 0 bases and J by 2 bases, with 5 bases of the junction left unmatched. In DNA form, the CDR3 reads TGCGCCAGCAGCTTGGGCGGGGGGCTTCCCACAGATACGCAGTATTTT. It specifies CASSLGGGLPTDTQYF.

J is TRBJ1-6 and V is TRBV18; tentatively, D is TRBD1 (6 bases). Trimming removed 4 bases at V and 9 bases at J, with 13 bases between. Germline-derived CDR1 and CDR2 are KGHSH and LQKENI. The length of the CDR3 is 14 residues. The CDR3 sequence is CASSRTVLGSPLHF. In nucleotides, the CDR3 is TGTGCCAGCTCACGGACAGTTCTCGGTTCACCCCTCCACTTT.